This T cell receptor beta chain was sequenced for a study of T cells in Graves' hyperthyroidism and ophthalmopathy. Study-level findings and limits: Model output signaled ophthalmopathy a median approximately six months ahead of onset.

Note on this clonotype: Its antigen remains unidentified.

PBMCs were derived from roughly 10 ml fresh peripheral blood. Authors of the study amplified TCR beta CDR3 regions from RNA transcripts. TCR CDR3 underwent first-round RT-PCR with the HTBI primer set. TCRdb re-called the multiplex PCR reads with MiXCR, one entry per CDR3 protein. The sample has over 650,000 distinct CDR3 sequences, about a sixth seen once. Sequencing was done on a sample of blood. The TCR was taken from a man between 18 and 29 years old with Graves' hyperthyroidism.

Written as DNA, the CDR3 is TGTGCCAGTAGCCGGGACAGGGTCGGGTCCCAGTACTTC. It is translated as CASSRDRVGSQYF. This chain connects TRBV19 to TRBJ2-5; 9 bases align to TRBD1. The ends lost 6 bases at V and 9 bases at J; junction bases unmatched: 8. The germline V gene encodes CDR1 LNHDA and CDR2 SQIVND (reference sequence). CDR3 length: 13 residues.